This T cell receptor (beta chain) was identified during a study of blood T cell repertoires in COVID-19. Study-level background: Both acute and convalescent COVID-19 samples were obtained from the United States, Italy and Spain.

The method was immunoSEQ multiplex PCR; TCRdb's version includes in-frame clones alone and lacks a portion of them. Counted here are some 130,000 clones, under 95% occurring once; the ten biggest clones make up roughly 3.7%. Germline V gene lookup returns CDR1 SGHDT and CDR2 YYEEEE. The CDR3 sequence is 16 residues long. After removal of 2 bases from V and 4 bases from J, the junction contained 10 bases not matched to a gene. The clonotype comes from a man aged 50-59 years with active COVID-19. This chain uses TRBV5-6 with TRBJ1-2; TRBD1 agrees at 8 bases. Sequencing input: peripheral blood. The CDR3, as DNA: TGTGCCAGCAGCTTAGGGACAGGCGATTCTTTCTATGGCTACACCTTC. This sequence encodes CASSLGTGDSFYGYTF. Looking up the rest from reference TRBV5-6 and TRBJ1-2 gives the full variable domain: DAGVTQSPTHLIKTRGQQVTLRCSPKSGHDTVSWYQQALGQGPQFIFQYYEEEERQRGNFPDRFSGHQFPNYSSELNVNALLLGDSALYLCASSLGTGDSFYGYTFGSGTRLTVV.